In terms of frequency, the clone carrying this TCR beta chain is medium-sized. What it binds is unknown. Some clones are missing from TCRdb's copy, which holds only in-frame ones; the method was immunoSEQ multiplex PCR. The data include 6,500 to 8,500 clones; the top ten clones carry around 3.8%. This specimen belongs to a study of T cell clonality in common variable immunodeficiency. CVID subjects were some 15 female and around 28 male, aged 9 to 64. Study results and caveats: CVID patient heterogeneity limited repertoire-clinical complication correlations. Common variable immunodeficiency TCR beta sequences reportedly had fewer deletions and N-nucleotide insertions.

This TCR came from a human donor with common variable immunodeficiency. The sample comprised peripheral blood mononuclear cells.

The CDR3 spells CSAGTGLETQYF. CDR3 DNA, as far as it was read: TGCAGCGCCGGGACAGGTTTAGAGACC. The chain combines TRBV29-1 with TRBJ2-5; 8 nucleotides line up with TRBD1. The read is 3 residues too short to cover the CDR3 end, so that end is filled in from the germline J gene. V was clipped by 7 bases and J by 4 bases; unmatched bases: 5. The CDR3 consists of 12 residues. Per the germline V gene, CDR1 is SQVTM and CDR2 is ANQGSEA.